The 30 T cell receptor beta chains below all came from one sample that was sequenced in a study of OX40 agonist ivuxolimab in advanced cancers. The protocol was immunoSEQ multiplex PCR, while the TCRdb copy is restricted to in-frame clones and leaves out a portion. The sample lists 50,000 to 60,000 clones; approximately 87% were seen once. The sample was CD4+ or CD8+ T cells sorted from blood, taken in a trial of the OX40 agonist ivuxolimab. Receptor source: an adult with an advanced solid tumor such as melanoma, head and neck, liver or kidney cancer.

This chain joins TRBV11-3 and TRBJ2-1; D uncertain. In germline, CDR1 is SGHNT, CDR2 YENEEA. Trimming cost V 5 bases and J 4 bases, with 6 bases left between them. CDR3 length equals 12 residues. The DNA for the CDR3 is TGTGCCAGCAGCCTCCCTTACAATGAGCAGTTCTTC. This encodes CASSLPYNEQFF.

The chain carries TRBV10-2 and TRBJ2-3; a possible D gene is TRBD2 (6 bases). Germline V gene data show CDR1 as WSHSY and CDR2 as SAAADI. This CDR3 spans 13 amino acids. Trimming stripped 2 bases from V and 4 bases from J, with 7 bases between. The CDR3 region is CASSEGGADTQYF. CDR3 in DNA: TGCGCCAGCAGTGAGGGAGGGGCAGATACGCAGTATTTT.

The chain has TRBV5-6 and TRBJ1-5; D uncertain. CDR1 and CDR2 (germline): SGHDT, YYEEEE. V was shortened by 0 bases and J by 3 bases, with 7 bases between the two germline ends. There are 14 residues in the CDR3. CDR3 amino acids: CASSLAFNNQPQHF. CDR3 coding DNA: TGTGCCAGCAGCTTGGCCTTCAACAATCAGCCCCAGCATTTT.

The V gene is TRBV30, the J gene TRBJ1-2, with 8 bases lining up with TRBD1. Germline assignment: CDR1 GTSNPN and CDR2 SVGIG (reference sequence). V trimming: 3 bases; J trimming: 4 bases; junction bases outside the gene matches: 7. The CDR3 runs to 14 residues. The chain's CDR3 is CAWRRDRGGYGYTF. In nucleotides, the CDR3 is TGTGCCTGGAGACGAGACAGGGGAGGCTATGGCTACACCTTC. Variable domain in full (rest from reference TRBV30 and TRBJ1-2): SQTIHQWPATLVQPVGSPLSLECTVEGTSNPNLYWYRQAAGRGLQLLFYSVGIGQISSEVPQNLSASRPQDRQFILSSKKLLLSDSGFYLCAWRRDRGGYGYTFGSGTRLTVV.

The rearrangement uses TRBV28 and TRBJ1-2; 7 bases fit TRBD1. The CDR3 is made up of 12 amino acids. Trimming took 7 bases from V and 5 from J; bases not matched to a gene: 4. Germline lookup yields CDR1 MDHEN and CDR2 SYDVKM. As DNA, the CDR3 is TGTGCCAGCAATACACAGGGGTATGGCTACACCTTC. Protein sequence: CASNTQGYGYTF.

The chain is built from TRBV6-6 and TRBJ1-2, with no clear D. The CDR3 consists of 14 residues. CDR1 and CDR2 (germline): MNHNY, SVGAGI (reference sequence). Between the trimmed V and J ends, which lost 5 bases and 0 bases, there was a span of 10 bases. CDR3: CASSDRTANYGYTF. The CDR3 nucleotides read TGTGCCAGCAGTGATAGGACGGCTAACTATGGCTACACCTTC.

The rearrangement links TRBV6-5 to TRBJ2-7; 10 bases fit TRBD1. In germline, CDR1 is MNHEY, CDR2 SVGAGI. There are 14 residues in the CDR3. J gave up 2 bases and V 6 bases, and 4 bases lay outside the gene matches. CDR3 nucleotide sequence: TGTGCCAGCAGCCCGACAGGGGGCCCCTACGAGCAGTACTTC. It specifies CASSPTGGPYEQYF.

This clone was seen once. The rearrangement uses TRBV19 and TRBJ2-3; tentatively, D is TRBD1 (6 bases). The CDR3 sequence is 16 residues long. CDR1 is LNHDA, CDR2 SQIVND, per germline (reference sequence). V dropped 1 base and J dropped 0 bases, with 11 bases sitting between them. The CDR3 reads CASSIGGGRSTDTQYF. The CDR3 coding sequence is TGTGCCAGTAGTATAGGTGGGGGCAGGAGCACAGATACGCAGTATTTT.

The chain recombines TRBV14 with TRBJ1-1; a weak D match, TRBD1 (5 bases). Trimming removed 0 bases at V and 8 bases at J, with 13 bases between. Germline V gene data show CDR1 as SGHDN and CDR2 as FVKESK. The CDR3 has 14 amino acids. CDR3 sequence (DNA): TGTGCCAGCAGCCAAGATCGGGGACGATTAGAAGCTTTCTTT. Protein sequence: CASSQDRGRLEAFF.

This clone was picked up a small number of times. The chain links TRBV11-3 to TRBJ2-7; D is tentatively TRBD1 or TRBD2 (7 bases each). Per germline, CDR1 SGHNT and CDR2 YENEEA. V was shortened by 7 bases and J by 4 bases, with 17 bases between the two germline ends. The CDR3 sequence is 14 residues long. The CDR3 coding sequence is TGTGCCAGCACCCTCGGGGGGACAGAGTACGAGCAGTACTTC. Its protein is CASTLGGTEYEQYF.

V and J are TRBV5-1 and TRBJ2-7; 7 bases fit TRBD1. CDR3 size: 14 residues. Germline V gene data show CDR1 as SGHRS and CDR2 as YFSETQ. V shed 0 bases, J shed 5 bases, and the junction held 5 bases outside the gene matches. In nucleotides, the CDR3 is TGCGCCAGCAGCTTGGAGGGGGCTGGAGACGAGCAGTACTTC. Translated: CASSLEGAGDEQYF.

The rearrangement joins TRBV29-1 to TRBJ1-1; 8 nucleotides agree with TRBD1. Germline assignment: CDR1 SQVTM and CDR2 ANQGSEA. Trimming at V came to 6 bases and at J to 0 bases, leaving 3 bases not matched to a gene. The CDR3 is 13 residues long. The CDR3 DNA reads TGCAGCGTCCGACAGGGGATGAACACTGAAGCTTTCTTT. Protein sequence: CSVRQGMNTEAFF.

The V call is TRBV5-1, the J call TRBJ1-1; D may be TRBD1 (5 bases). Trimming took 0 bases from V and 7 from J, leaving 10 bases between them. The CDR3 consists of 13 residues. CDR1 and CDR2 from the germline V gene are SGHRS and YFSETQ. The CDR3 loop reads CASSLAGTGEAFF. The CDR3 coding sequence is TGCGCCAGCAGCTTGGCCGGGACGGGTGAAGCTTTCTTT.

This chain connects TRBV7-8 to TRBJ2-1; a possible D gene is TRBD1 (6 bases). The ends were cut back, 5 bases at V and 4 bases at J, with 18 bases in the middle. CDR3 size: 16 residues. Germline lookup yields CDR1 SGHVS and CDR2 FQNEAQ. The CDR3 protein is CASSQQTGFMYNEQFF. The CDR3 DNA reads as TGTGCCAGCAGCCAACAAACAGGGTTTATGTACAATGAGCAGTTCTTC.

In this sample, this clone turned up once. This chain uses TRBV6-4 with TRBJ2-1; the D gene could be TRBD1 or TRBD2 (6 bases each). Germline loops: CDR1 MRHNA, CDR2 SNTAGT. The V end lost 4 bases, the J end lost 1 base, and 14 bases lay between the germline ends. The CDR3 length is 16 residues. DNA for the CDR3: TGTGCCAGCAGTGCAAGGGGGGCAGATTCCTACAATGAGCAGTTCTTC. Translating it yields CASSARGADSYNEQFF.

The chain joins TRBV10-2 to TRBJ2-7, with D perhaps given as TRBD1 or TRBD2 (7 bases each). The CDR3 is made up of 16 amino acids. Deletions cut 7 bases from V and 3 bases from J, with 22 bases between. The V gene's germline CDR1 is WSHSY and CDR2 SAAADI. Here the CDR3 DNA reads TGCGCCAGCAACCCCGGGGGGAGGACAGGTCACTACGAGCAGTACTTC. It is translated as CASNPGGRTGHYEQYF.

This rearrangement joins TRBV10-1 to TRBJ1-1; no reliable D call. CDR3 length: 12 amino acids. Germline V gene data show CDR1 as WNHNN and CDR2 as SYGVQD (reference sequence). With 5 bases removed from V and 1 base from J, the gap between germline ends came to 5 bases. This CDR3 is CASSSGNTEAFF. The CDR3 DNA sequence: TGCGCCAGCAGTTCAGGGAACACTGAAGCTTTCTTT.

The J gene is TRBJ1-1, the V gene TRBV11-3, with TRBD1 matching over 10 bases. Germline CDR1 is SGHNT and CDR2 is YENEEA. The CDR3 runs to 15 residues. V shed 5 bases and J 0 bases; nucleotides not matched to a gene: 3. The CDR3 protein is CASSGDRGLNTEAFF. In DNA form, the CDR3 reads TGTGCCAGCAGCGGGGACAGGGGTCTGAACACTGAAGCTTTCTTT.

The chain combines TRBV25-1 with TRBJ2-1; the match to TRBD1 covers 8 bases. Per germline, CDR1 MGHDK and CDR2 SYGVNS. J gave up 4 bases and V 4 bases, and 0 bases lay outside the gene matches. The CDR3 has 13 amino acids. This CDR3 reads CASSGDRYNEQFF. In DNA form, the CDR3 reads TGTGCCAGCAGTGGGGACAGGTACAATGAGCAGTTCTTC. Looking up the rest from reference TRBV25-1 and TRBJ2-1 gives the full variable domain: EADIYQTPRYLVIGTGKKITLECSQTMGHDKMYWYQQDPGMELHLIHYSYGVNSTEKGDLSSESTVSRIRTEHFPLTLESARPSHTSQYLCASSGDRYNEQFFGPGTRLTVL.

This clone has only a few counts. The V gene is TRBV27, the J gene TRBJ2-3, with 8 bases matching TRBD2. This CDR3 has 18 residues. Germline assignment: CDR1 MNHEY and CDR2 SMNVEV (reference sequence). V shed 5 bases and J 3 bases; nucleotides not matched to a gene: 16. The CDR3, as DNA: TGTGCCAGCAGTACCCCCGCATGGCGGGGGGTAAGAACAGATACGCAGTATTTT. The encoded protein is CASSTPAWRGVRTDTQYF.

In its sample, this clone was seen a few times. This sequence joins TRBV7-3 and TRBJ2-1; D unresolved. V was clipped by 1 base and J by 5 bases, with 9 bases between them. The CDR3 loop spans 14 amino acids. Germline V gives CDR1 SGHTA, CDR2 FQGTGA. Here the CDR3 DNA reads TGTGCCAGCAGCTTAATGCGATTCAACAATGAGCAGTTCTTC. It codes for CASSLMRFNNEQFF.

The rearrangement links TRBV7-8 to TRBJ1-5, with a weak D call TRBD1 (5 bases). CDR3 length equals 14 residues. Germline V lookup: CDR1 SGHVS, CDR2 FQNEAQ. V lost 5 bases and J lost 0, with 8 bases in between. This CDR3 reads CASSTGHSNQPQHF. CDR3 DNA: TGTGCCAGCAGCACTGGACATAGCAATCAGCCCCAGCATTTT.

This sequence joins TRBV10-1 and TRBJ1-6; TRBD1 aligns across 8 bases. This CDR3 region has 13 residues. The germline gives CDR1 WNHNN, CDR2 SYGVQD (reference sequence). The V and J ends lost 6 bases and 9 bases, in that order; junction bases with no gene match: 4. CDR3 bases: TGCGCCAGCAGCGACAGGGGCGGTTCACCCCTCCACTTT. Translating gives CASSDRGGSPLHF.

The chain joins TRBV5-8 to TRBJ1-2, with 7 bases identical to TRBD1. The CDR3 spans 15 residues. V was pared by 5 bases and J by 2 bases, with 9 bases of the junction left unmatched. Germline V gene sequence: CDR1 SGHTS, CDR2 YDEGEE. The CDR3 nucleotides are TGTGCCAGCAGAAGAAGACAGGGAGCCAACTATGGCTACACCTTC. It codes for CASRRRQGANYGYTF.

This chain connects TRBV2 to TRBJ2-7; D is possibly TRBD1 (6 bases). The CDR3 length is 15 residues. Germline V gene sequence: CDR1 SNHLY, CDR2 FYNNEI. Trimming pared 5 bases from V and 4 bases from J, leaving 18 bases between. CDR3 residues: CASSLTPGQNYEQYF. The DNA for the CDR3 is TGTGCCAGCAGTTTAACTCCGGGACAAAATTACGAGCAGTACTTC. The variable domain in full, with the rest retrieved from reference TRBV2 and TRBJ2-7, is EPEVTQTPSHQVTQMGQEVILRCVPISNHLYFYWYRQILGQKVEFLVSFYNNEISEKSEIFDDQFSVERPDGSNFTLKIRSTKLEDSAMYFCASSLTPGQNYEQYFGPGTRLTVT.

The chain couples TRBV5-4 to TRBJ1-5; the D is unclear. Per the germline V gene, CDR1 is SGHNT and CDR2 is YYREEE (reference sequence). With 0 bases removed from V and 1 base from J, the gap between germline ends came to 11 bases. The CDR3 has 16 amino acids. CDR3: CASSLDPSGSNQPQHF. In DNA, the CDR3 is TGTGCCAGCAGCTTGGATCCCTCGGGCAGCAATCAGCCCCAGCATTTT. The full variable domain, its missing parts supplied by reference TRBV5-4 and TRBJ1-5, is ETGVTQSPTHLIKTRGQQVTLRCSSQSGHNTVSWYQQALGQGPQFIFQYYREEENGRGNFPPRFSGLQFPNYSSELNVNALELDDSALYLCASSLDPSGSNQPQHFGDGTRLSIL.

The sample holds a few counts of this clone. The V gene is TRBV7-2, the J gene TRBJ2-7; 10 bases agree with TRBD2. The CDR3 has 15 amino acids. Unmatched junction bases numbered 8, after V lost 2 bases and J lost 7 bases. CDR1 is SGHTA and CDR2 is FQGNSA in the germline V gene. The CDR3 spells CASSLFLAGAREQYF. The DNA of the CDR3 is TGTGCCAGCAGCTTATTCCTAGCGGGAGCTCGGGAGCAGTACTTC.

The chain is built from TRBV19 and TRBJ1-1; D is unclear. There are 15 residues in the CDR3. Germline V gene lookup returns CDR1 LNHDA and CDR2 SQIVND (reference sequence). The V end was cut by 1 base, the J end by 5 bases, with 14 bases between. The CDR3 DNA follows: TGTGCCAGTAGTATAGGAAGGGCGGTCGGAACTGAAGCTTTCTTT. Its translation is CASSIGRAVGTEAFF.

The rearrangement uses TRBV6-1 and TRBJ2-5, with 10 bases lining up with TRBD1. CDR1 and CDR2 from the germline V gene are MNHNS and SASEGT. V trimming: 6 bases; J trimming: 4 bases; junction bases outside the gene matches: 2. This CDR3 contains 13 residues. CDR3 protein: CASSGQGGETQYF. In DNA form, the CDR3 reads TGTGCCAGCAGCGGACAGGGGGGAGAGACCCAGTACTTC.

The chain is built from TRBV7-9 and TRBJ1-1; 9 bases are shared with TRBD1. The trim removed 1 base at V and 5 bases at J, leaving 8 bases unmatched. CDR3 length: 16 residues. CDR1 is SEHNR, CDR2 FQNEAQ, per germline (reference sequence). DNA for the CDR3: TGTGCCAGCAGCTTAGGTACAGGGGGCGCGAGAACTGAAGCTTTCTTT. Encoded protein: CASSLGTGGARTEAFF.